The source of this T cell receptor (beta chain) is a study of cytomegalovirus exposure and HLA in healthy donors. This CDR3 contains 13 residues. The germline CDR1 and CDR2 sequences are SGHVS and FQNEAQ. V was pared by 3 bases and J by 2 bases, with 7 bases between. The PCR made use of 60 Vbeta and 13 Jbeta primers. Here immunoSEQ multiplex PCR was the method, and the copy in TCRdb shows in-frame clones only, minus some. The repertoire holds more than 100,000 clones, with 75% to 85% as singletons. This TCR came from a middle-aged woman in good health and CMV-seronegative. The chain uses TRBV7-8 and TRBJ1-2, with unresolved D. Sample: PBMCs. The CDR3 DNA follows: TGTGCCAGCAGCTTGGCAGAAAACTATGGCTACACCTTC. Translation gives CASSLAENYGYTF.